The 28 T cell receptor beta chains in this list originate from one sample, sequenced in a study of early T cells in non-severe SARS-CoV-2 infection. TCRdb re-called the 5' RACE reads with MiXCR, one entry per CDR3 protein. The sample includes more than 65,000 distinct CDR3 sequences, roughly 13% seen only once; the top ten take around 1.5%. The sample consisted of whole blood. The receptors derive from an adult who was a healthcare worker with PCR-confirmed SARS-CoV-2 infection or an uninfected control (not recorded which).

The chain joins TRBV5-1 to TRBJ2-7; 11 nucleotides line up with TRBD1. Germline trimming cut 4 bases from V and 2 bases from J; bases unmatched to any gene: 2. Per the germline V gene, CDR1 is SGHRS and CDR2 is YFSETQ. This CDR3 spans 14 amino acids. The CDR3: CASSGQGATYEQYF. The CDR3 bases are TGCGCCAGCAGCGGACAGGGGGCCACCTACGAGCAGTACTTC.

This clonotype occurred a few times. The chain uses TRBV10-3 and TRBJ1-3, with unresolved D. Trimming took off 6 bases at V and 0 bases at J, with 3 bases between the two ends. The germline CDR1 and CDR2 sequences are ENHRY and SYGVKD. The CDR3 has 12 residues. DNA of the CDR3: TGTGCCATCAGCGACTCTGGAAACACCATATATTTT. This codes for CAISDSGNTIYF.

This clonotype has only a few counts. V usage is TRBV9 and J usage is TRBJ2-2; unclear D gene. CDR1 and CDR2 (germline): SGDLS, YYNGEE. This CDR3 region has 11 residues. V dropped 7 bases and J dropped 5 bases, with 6 bases sitting between them. The chain's CDR3 is CASGRTGELFF. CDR3 sequence (DNA): TGTGCCAGCGGGCGGACCGGGGAGCTGTTTTTT.

J is TRBJ1-2 and V is TRBV12-3 or TRBV12-4; a possible D gene is TRBD1 (6 bases). Trimming left V 6 bases short and J 7 bases short, with 12 bases between. This CDR3 spans 12 amino acids. CDR3 in amino acids: CASSTRGSGYTF. The CDR3 DNA sequence: TGTGCCAGCAGCACCAGGGGCTCTGGCTACACCTTC.

The CDR3 nucleotides are TGTGCCAGTAGTATAGTCCACAATCAGCCCCAGCATTTT. Protein sequence: CASSIVHNQPQHF. The V gene is TRBV19, the J gene TRBJ1-5; D not certain. CDR3 length equals 13 residues. Between the trimmed V and J ends, which lost 1 base and 3 bases, there was a span of 4 bases. Germline values: CDR1 LNHDA, CDR2 SQIVND (reference sequence).

This chain links TRBV11-1 with TRBJ2-7; a possible D gene is TRBD2 (6 bases). V lost 3 bases and J 0 bases, leaving 9 bases between the germline ends. CDR1 SGHAT and CDR2 FQDESV come from the germline V gene (reference sequence). This CDR3 is 14 amino acids long. In DNA, the CDR3 is TGTGCCAGCAGCTTTGGGGGACTCTCCTACGAGCAGTACTTC. This translates into CASSFGGLSYEQYF. The full variable domain, rest sourced from reference TRBV11-1 and TRBJ2-7, is EAEVAQSPRYKITEKSQAVAFWCDPISGHATLYWYRQILGQGPELLVQFQDESVVDDSQLPKDRFSAERLKGVDSTLKIQPAELGDSAMYLCASSFGGLSYEQYFGPGTRLTVT.

The V and J genes are TRBV4-3 and TRBJ2-7; 10 bases line up with TRBD2. J lost 3 bases, V lost 0 bases, and 5 bases had no gene match. CDR3 length equals 16 residues. Germline V gene lookup returns CDR1 LGHNA and CDR2 YSLEER. CDR3 bases: TGCGCCAGCAGCCAAGAATTTCGGACTAGCGGCTACGAGCAGTACTTC. Translation: CASSQEFRTSGYEQYF.

The sample holds a few counts of this clonotype. V gene TRBV2 combines with J gene TRBJ2-1; D remains ambiguous. V gave up 4 bases and J gave up 8 bases, with 21 bases separating them. Looked up from germline, CDR1 is SNHLY and CDR2 is FYNNEI. The CDR3 runs 16 residues. CDR3 region: CASSAPAGPNGDEQFF. CDR3 coding DNA: TGTGCCAGCAGTGCCCCAGCAGGCCCCAACGGCGATGAGCAGTTCTTC.

This clonotype was found many times. This chain uses TRBV12-3 or TRBV12-4 with TRBJ2-5; 9 bases match TRBD2. CDR3 length: 14 amino acids. The V and J ends lost 8 bases and 5 bases, in that order; junction bases with no gene match: 9. Here the CDR3 reads CASGSLAGRETQYF. The CDR3 bases are TGTGCCAGCGGCTCCCTAGCGGGGAGGGAGACCCAGTACTTC.

V is TRBV5-1 and J is TRBJ2-7, with 7 bases aligning to TRBD1. The CDR3 is made up of 13 amino acids. J gave up 7 bases and V 0 bases, and 4 bases lay outside the gene matches. Germline lookup yields CDR1 SGHRS and CDR2 YFSETQ. As DNA, the CDR3 is TGCGCCAGCAGCTTGGGATGGGACAGAGAGCAGTACTTC. This sequence encodes CASSLGWDREQYF.

In this sample, this clonotype turned up a few times. The gene calls are TRBV5-4 and TRBJ2-7; 9 bases map to TRBD1. This CDR3 is built from 13 residues. V was clipped by 4 bases and J by 10 bases; unmatched bases: 9. Germline V lookup: CDR1 SGHNT, CDR2 YYREEE (reference sequence). In DNA form, the CDR3 reads TGTGCCAGCAGCCAAGGGACAGGGCTAAATCAGTACTTC. This codes for CASSQGTGLNQYF. Complete variable domain (other parts from reference TRBV5-4 and TRBJ2-7): ETGVTQSPTHLIKTRGQQVTLRCSSQSGHNTVSWYQQALGQGPQFIFQYYREEENGRGNFPPRFSGLQFPNYSSELNVNALELDDSALYLCASSQGTGLNQYFGPGTRLTVT.

The chain couples TRBV7-9 to TRBJ2-7; D gene ambiguous. Trimming cost V 4 bases and J 2 bases, with 12 bases left between them. The CDR3 is 14 residues long. The germline CDR1 and CDR2 sequences are SEHNR and FQNEAQ (reference sequence). The CDR3 sequence is CASSSRATAYEQYF. The CDR3, as DNA: TGTGCCAGCAGCTCTAGGGCAACAGCCTACGAGCAGTACTTC.

Only a few counts were recorded for this clonotype. The rearrangement links TRBV25-1 to TRBJ1-2, with 7 bases matching TRBD1. From germline, CDR1 is MGHDK and CDR2 SYGVNS. The CDR3 runs to 13 residues. J gave up 8 bases and V 5 bases, and 8 bases lay outside the gene matches. The CDR3 region is CASSTGAGEGYTF. The CDR3 nucleotides read TGTGCCAGCAGTACAGGGGCTGGAGAAGGCTACACCTTC.

This chain joins TRBV18 and TRBJ2-5, with D possibly TRBD2 on 5 matching bases. CDR3 size: 16 residues. V lost 2 bases to trimming and J lost 3 bases, with 16 bases between them. Germline CDR1 KGHSH, CDR2 LQKENI. The CDR3 nucleotides read TGTGCCAGCTCACCAAAGGCGGGCGCCCGAAAAGAGACCCAGTACTTC. Translating it yields CASSPKAGARKETQYF. The whole variable domain, filled in from reference TRBV18 and TRBJ2-5, reads NAGVMQNPRHLVRRRGQEARLRCSPMKGHSHVYWYRQLPEEGLKFMVYLQKENIIDESGMPKERFSAEFPKEGPSILRIQQVVRGDSAAYFCASSPKAGARKETQYFGPGTRLLVL.

Many counts were recorded for this clonotype. The V call is TRBV19, the J call TRBJ1-4; D call uncertain. Trimming shortened V by 4 bases and J by 8 bases, and 11 bases separated the two germline ends. The CDR3 is 13 amino acids. The germline V gene encodes CDR1 LNHDA and CDR2 SQIVND (reference sequence). CDR3 region: CASSNGPGEKLFF. The CDR3 DNA sequence: TGTGCCAGTAGTAACGGTCCGGGCGAAAAACTGTTTTTT.

This clonotype was found many times. The chain carries TRBV11-2 and TRBJ2-5; 8 bases map to TRBD2. The CDR3 runs 14 residues. J lost 4 bases, V lost 4 bases, and 5 bases had no gene match. CDR1 and CDR2 from the germline V gene are SGHAT and FQNNGV. CDR3 in DNA: TGTGCCAGCAGCTCGGTAGCGGGGCGAGAGACCCAGTACTTC. As protein: CASSSVAGRETQYF.

The chain joins TRBV6-5 to TRBJ1-1, with D hard to call. CDR3 length: 18 residues. Germline CDR1 reads MNHEY; CDR2 reads SVGAGI. The V end was cut by 2 bases, the J end by 1 base, with 20 bases between. The CDR3 DNA is TGTGCCAGCAGTTACACCCCCCCGGACCCGGAGGGGAACACTGAAGCTTTCTTT. Its protein is CASSYTPPDPEGNTEAFF.

The chain recombines TRBV3-1 with TRBJ2-5, with 7 bases that match TRBD2. J gave up 3 bases and V 6 bases, and 7 bases lay outside the gene matches. The CDR3 is 14 residues long. Germline CDR1 reads LGHDT; CDR2 reads YNNKEL (reference sequence). CDR3 residues: CASRNSGDKETQYF. DNA of the CDR3: TGTGCCAGCAGGAACAGCGGGGATAAAGAGACCCAGTACTTC.

The sample holds a few counts of this clonotype. The chain combines TRBV18 with TRBJ1-1, with unresolved D. V was pared by 0 bases and J by 5 bases, with 16 bases between. The germline gives CDR1 KGHSH, CDR2 LQKENI. The CDR3 has 16 residues. CDR3 loop: CASSPPVTSVRTEAFF. The CDR3 DNA follows: TGTGCCAGCTCACCACCGGTCACCTCGGTGAGGACTGAAGCTTTCTTT.

In this sample, this clonotype turned up many times. The V gene is TRBV2, the J gene TRBJ2-1, with D perhaps TRBD1 or TRBD2 (5 bases each). Germline V gene sequence: CDR1 SNHLY, CDR2 FYNNEI. The CDR3 contains 14 residues. Trimming took off 9 bases at V and 9 bases at J, with 21 bases between the two ends. The DNA for the CDR3 is TGTGCCAGAGACCGGGACCGTCATCACGTTGAGCAGTTCTTC. This gives the protein CARDRDRHHVEQFF.

There are many counts of this clonotype. The DNA for the CDR3 is TGTGCCAGCAGTTACCGGGGGACCCCCACAGATACGCAGTATTTT. This gives the protein CASSYRGTPTDTQYF. The rearrangement joins TRBV6-5 to TRBJ2-3; D is perhaps TRBD2 (6 bases). Trimming took 2 bases from V and 2 from J, leaving 11 bases between them. The CDR3 runs to 15 residues. The germline V gene has CDR1 MNHEY and CDR2 SVGAGI.

The sample holds many counts of this clonotype. The CDR3 sequence is CASSFLASGGLYNEQFF. The CDR3 DNA is TGTGCCAGCAGTTTTTTGGCTAGCGGGGGCCTCTACAATGAGCAGTTCTTC. This chain connects TRBV12-3 or TRBV12-4 to TRBJ2-1; TRBD2 matches at 10 bases. The CDR3 is made up of 17 amino acids. Trimming at V came to 3 bases and at J to 3 bases, leaving 8 bases not matched to a gene.

This clonotype came up a few times. The CDR3 loop reads CSALDQADRDYGYTF. DNA of the CDR3: TGCAGCGCCTTAGACCAAGCAGACAGGGACTATGGCTACACCTTC. The genes are TRBV29-1 and TRBJ1-2; TRBD1 agrees at 7 bases. V shed 7 bases and J 3 bases; nucleotides not matched to a gene: 14. The CDR3 has 15 amino acids. CDR1 and CDR2 (germline): SQVTM, ANQGSEA.

A few counts support this clonotype. The V and J genes are TRBV9 and TRBJ1-1; D is possibly TRBD1 (5 bases). Germline V gene sequence: CDR1 SGDLS, CDR2 YYNGEE. The V and J ends lost 4 bases and 11 bases respectively, with 18 bases between them. This CDR3 has 13 amino acids. Written as DNA, the CDR3 is TGTGCCAGCAGCATCTCTCCCAGGGAGGGCGCTTTCTTT. Translating gives CASSISPREGAFF.

This chain links TRBV10-3 with TRBJ2-2; 8 nucleotides align to TRBD2. V dropped 3 bases and J dropped 4; count of bases not matched to a gene: 7. CDR1 is ENHRY and CDR2 is SYGVKD in the germline V gene. The CDR3 consists of 16 residues. CDR3 sequence reads: CAISDDNGGVTGELFF. DNA of the CDR3: TGTGCCATCAGTGACGACAACGGGGGGGTCACCGGGGAGCTGTTTTTT.

The rearrangement links TRBV5-4 to TRBJ2-7, with 9 nucleotides matching TRBD1. The CDR3 loop spans 14 amino acids. In germline, CDR1 is SGHNT, CDR2 YYREEE (reference sequence). Trimming took 6 bases from V and 4 from J; bases not matched to a gene: 8. The CDR3 loop is CASNKQGASYEQYF. The CDR3 nucleotides read TGTGCCAGCAACAAACAGGGGGCCTCATACGAGCAGTACTTC.

V gene TRBV6-1 combines with J gene TRBJ2-1, with 10 bases identical to TRBD2. This CDR3 spans 13 amino acids. In germline, CDR1 is MNHNS, CDR2 SASEGT. V shed 4 bases and J 9 bases; nucleotides not matched to a gene: 3. The CDR3 sequence is CASSAGTSVEQFF. The CDR3 DNA reads TGTGCCAGCAGTGCCGGGACTAGCGTTGAGCAGTTCTTC.

The sample holds a few counts of this clonotype. V is TRBV7-9 and J is TRBJ1-5, with D unresolved. Germline V lookup: CDR1 SEHNR, CDR2 FQNEAQ (reference sequence). Trimming shortened V by 1 base and J by 4 bases, and 2 bases separated the two germline ends. This CDR3 is 12 amino acids long. DNA for the CDR3: TGTGCCAGCAGCTTAGATAATCAGCCCCAGCATTTT. Translation: CASSLDNQPQHF.